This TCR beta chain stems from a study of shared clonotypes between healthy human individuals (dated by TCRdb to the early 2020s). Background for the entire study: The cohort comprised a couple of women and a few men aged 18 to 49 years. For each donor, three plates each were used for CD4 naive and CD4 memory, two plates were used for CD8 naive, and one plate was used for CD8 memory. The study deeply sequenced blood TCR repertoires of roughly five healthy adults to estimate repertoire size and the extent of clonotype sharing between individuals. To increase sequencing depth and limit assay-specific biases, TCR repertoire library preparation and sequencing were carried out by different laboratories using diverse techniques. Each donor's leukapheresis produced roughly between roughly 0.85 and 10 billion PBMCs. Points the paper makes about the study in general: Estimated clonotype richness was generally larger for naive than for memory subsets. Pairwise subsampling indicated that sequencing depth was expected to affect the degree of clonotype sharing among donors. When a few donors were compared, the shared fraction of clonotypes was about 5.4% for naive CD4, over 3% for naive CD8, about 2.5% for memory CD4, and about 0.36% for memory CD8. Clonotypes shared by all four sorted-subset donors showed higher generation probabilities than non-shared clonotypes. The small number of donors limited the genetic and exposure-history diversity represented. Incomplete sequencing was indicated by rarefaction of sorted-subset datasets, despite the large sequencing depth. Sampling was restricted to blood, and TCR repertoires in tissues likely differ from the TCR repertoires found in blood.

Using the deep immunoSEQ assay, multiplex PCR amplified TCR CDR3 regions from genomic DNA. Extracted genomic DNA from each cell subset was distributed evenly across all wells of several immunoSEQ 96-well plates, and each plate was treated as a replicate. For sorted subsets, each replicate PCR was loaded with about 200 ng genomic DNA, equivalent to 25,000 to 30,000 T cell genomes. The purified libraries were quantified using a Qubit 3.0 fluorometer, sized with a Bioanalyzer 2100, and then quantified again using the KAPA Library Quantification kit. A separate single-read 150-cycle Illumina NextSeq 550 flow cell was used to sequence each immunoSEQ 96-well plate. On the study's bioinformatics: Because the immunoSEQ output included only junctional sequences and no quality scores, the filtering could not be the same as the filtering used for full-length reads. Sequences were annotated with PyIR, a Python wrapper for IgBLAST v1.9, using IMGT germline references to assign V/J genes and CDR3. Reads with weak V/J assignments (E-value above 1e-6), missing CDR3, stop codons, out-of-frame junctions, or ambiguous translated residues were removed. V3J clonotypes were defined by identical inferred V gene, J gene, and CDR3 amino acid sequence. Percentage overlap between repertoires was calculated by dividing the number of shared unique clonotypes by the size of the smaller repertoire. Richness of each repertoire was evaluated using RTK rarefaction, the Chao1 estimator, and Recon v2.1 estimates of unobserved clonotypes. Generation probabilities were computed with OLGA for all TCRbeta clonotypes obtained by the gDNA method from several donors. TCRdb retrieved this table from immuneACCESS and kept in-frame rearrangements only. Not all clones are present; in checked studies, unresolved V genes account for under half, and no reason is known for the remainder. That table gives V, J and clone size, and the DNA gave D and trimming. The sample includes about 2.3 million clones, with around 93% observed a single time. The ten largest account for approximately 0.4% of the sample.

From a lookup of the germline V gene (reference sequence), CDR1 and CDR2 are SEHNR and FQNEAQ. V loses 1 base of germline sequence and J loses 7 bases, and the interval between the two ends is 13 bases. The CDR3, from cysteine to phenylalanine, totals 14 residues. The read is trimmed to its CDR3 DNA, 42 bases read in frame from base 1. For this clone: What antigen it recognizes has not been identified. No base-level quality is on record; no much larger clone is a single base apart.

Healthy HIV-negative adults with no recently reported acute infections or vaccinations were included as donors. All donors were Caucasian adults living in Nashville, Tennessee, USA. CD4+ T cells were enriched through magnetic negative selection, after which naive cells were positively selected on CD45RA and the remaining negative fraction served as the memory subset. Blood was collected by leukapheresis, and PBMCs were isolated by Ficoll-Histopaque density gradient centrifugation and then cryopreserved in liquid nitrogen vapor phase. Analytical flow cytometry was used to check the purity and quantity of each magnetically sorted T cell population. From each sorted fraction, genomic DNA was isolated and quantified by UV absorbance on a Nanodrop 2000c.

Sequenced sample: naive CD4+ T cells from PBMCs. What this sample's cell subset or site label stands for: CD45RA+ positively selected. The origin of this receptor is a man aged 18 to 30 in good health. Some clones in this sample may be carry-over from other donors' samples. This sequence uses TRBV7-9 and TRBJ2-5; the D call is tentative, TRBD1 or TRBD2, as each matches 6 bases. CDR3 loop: CASSLGGASGTQYF. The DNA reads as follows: TGTGCCAGCAGCTTAGGGGGGGCTTCCGGGACCCAGTACTTC.